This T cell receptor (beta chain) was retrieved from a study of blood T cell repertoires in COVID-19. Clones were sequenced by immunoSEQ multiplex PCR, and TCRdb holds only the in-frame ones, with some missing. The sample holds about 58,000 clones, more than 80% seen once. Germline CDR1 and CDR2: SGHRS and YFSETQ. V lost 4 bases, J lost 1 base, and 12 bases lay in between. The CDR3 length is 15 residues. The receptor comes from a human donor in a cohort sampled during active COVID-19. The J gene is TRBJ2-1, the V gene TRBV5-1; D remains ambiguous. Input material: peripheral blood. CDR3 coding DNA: TGCGCCAGCAGCATCCCCCCAGGATCCTACAATGAGCAGTTCTTC. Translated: CASSIPPGSYNEQFF.